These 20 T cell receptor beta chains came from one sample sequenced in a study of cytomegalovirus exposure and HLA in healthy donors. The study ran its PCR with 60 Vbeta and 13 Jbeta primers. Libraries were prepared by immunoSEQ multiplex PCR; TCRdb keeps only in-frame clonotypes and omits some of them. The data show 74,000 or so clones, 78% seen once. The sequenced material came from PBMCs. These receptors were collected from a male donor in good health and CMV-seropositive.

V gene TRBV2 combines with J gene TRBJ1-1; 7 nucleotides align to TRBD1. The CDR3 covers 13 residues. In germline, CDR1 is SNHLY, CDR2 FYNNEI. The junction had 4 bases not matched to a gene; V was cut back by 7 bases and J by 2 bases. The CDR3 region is CASKGQANTEAFF. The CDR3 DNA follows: TGTGCCAGCAAAGGACAGGCAAACACTGAAGCTTTCTTT.

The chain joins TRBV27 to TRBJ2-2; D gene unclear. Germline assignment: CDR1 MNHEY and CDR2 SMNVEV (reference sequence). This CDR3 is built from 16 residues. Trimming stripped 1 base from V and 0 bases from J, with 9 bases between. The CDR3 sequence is CASSLYGSTNTGELFF. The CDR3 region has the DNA TGTGCCAGCAGTTTATATGGTAGTACGAACACCGGGGAGCTGTTTTTT.

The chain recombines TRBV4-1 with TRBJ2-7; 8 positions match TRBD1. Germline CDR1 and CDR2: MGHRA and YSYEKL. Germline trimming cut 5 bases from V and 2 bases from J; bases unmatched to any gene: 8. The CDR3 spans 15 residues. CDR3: CASSSPGDRPYEQYF. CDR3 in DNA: TGCGCCAGCAGCTCCCCCGGGGACAGGCCCTACGAGCAGTACTTC.

In DNA, the CDR3 is TGTGCCAGCAGCCGGGGGGAGACCCAGTACTTC. This codes for CASSRGETQYF. The chain employs TRBV7-9 and TRBJ2-5; D is perhaps TRBD2 (6 bases). The CDR3 is 11 residues long. V lost 5 bases to trimming and J lost 5 bases, with 6 bases between them. Germline lookup yields CDR1 SEHNR and CDR2 FQNEAQ (reference sequence).

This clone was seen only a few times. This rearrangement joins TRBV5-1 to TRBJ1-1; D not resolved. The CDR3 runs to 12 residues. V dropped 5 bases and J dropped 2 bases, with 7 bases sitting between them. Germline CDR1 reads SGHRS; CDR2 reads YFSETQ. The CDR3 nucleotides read TGCGCCAGCAGAGCAGGAAACACTGAAGCTTTCTTT. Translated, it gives CASRAGNTEAFF. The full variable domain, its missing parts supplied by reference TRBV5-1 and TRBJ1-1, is KAGVTQTPRYLIKTRGQQVTLSCSPISGHRSVSWYQQTPGQGLQFLFEYFSETQRNKGNFPGRFSGRQFSNSRSEMNVSTLELGDSALYLCASRAGNTEAFFGQGTRLTVV.

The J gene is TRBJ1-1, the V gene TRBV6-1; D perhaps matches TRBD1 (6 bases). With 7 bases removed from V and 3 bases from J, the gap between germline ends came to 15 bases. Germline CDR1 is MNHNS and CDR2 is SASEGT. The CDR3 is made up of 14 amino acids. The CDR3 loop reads CASKTVQGYTEAFF. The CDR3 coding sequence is TGTGCCAGCAAAACCGTACAGGGCTACACTGAAGCTTTCTTT.

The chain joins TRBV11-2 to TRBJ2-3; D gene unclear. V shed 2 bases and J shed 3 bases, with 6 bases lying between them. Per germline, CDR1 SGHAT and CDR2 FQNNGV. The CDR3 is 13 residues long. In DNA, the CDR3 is TGTGCCAGCAGCTTAACACCGACAGATACGCAGTATTTT. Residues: CASSLTPTDTQYF.

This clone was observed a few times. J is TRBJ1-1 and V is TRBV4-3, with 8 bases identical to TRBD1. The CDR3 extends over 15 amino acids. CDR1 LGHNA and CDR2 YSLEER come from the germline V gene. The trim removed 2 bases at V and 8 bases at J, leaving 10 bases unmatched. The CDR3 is CASSQSPWGQEEAFF. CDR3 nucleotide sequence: TGCGCCAGCAGCCAATCCCCCTGGGGACAGGAAGAAGCTTTCTTT.

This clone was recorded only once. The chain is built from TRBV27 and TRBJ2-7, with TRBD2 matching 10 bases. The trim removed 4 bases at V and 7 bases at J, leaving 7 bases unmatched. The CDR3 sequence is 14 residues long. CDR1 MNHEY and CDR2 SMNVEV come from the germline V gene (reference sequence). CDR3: CASSSLAGAREQYF. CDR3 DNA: TGTGCCAGCAGTTCCCTAGCGGGGGCCAGGGAGCAGTACTTC.

The CDR3 loop reads CASTRSWIREQGNEQFF. CDR3 in DNA: TGTGCCAGCACCCGAAGCTGGATTAGGGAACAGGGTAATGAGCAGTTCTTC. The gene calls are TRBV11-2 and TRBJ2-1; weak D call: TRBD1 (6 bases). Germline CDR1 reads SGHAT; CDR2 reads FQNNGV. There are 17 residues in the CDR3. V dropped 7 bases and J dropped 7 bases, with 26 bases sitting between them.

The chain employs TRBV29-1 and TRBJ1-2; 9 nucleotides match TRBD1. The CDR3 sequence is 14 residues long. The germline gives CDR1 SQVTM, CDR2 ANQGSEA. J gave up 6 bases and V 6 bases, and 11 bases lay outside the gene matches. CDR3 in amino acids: CSVGWPGQGHGYTF. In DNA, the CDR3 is TGCAGCGTCGGATGGCCGGGACAGGGTCATGGCTACACCTTC.

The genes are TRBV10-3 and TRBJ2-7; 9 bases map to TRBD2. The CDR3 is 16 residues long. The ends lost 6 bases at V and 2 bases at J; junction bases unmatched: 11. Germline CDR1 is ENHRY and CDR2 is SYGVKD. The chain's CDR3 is CAISNPEERGAYEQYF. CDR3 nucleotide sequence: TGTGCCATCAGCAACCCGGAGGAGCGGGGGGCCTACGAGCAGTACTTC.

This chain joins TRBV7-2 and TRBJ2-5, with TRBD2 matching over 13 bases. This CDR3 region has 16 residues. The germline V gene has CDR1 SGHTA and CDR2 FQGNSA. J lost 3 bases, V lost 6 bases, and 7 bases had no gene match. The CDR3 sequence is CASRIGTSGEKETQYF. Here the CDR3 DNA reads TGTGCCAGCAGAATAGGGACTAGCGGGGAAAAAGAGACCCAGTACTTC.

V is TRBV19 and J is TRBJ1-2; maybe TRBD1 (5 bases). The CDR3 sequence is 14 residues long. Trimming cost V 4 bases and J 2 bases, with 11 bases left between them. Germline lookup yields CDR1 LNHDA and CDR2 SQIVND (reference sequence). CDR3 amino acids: CASSTPGGNYGYTF. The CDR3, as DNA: TGTGCCAGTAGTACCCCCGGGGGGAACTATGGCTACACCTTC.

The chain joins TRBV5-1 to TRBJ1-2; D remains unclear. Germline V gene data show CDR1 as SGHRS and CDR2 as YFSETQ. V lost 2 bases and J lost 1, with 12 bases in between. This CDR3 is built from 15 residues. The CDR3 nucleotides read TGCGCCAGCAGCTTCAGTCTACAGAGTAACTATGGCTACACCTTC. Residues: CASSFSLQSNYGYTF.

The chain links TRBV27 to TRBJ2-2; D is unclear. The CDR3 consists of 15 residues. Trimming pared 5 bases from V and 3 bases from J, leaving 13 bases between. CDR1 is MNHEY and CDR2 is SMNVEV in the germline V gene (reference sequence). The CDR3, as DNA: TGTGCCAGCAGTCTAACCCTCTCGTACACCGGGGAGCTGTTTTTT. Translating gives CASSLTLSYTGELFF.

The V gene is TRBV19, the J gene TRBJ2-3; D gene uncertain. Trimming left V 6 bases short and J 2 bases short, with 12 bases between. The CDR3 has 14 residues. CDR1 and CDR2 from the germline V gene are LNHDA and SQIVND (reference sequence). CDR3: CASRNTTLTDTQYF. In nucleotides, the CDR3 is TGTGCCAGTAGAAACACCACCCTCACAGATACGCAGTATTTT.

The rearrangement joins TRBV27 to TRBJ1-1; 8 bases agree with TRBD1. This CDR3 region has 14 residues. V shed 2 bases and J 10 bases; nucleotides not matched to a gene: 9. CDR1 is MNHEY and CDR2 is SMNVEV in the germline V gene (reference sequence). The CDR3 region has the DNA TGTGCCAGCAGTTTACTTCCCACCGACAGGGGAGCTTTCTTT. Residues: CASSLLPTDRGAFF.

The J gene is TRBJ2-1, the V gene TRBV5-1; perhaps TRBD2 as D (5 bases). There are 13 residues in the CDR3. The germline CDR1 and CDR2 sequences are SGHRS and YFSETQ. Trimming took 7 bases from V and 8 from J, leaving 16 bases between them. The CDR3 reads CASHYSYGDEQFF. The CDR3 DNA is TGCGCCAGCCACTACTCATACGGGGATGAGCAGTTCTTC. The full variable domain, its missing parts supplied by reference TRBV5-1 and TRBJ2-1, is KAGVTQTPRYLIKTRGQQVTLSCSPISGHRSVSWYQQTPGQGLQFLFEYFSETQRNKGNFPGRFSGRQFSNSRSEMNVSTLELGDSALYLCASHYSYGDEQFFGPGTRLTVL.

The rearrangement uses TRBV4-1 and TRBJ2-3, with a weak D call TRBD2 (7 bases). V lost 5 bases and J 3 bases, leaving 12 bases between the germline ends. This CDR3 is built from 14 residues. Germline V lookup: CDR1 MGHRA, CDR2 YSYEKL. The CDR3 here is CASSYGGRTDTQYF. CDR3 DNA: TGCGCCAGCAGCTACGGGGGGCGAACAGATACGCAGTATTTT.